The rows below give T cell receptor beta chains drawn from one sample of a study of blood T cell repertoires in COVID-19. TCRdb's copy holds only in-frame clones and misses some; the assay was immunoSEQ multiplex PCR. The repertoire holds fewer than 200,000 clones, with around four fifths as singletons. Sequencing used PBMCs or T cells enriched from blood (not recorded which). The source is a woman aged 45-60 years in a cohort exposed to, infected with or recovered from COVID-19 (not recorded which). CDR3s leave out the opening cysteine and the closing phenylalanine or tryptophan.

>TRBV19|TRBJ2-5
ASRLSGETQY
>TRBV19|TRBJ1-2
ASSPRTGALRYT
>TRBV5-1|TRBJ1-3
ASSSGKEGPSGNTIY
>TRBV7-3|TRBJ1-1
ASSLNPSIGEAF
>TRBV9|TRBJ2-7
ASREPSYEQY
>TRBV3-1/TRBV3-2|TRBJ1-2
ASSQGVYGYT
>TRBV15|TRBJ1-2
ATSRDRRTGDLGGYT
>TRBV7-9|TRBJ2-5
ASSSERGLETQY
>TRBV4-3|TRBJ1-4
ASSQSTGSDEKLF
>TRBV30|TRBJ2-6
AWRRGRSRAGANVLT
>TRBV24-1|TRBJ2-1
ATSDNAAGGRGSDEQF
>TRBV4-2|TRBJ2-1
ASSSTGNSYNEQF
>TRBV28|TRBJ1-1
ASETAMNTEAF
>TRBV5-4|TRBJ1-3
ASSLTGGGNTIY
>TRBV6-1|TRBJ1-2
ASSERQGSEVGYT
>TRBV7-6|TRBJ2-1
ASSRGTSGGYSSYNEQF
>TRBV6-1|TRBJ1-5
ASSESPGLQPQH
>TRBV5-1|TRBJ1-2
ASSLKAEDRAYGYT
>TRBV28|TRBJ1-5
ATFAGANQPQH
>TRBV28|TRBJ1-1
ASTFFAEFSRAF
>TRBV6-5|TRBJ1-1
ASSSTGGLNTEAF
>TRBV19|TRBJ2-3
AASGGALGDTQY
>TRBV6-2/TRBV6-3|TRBJ1-1
ASSPTANTEAF
>TRBV30|TRBJ2-3
AWRTASTDTQY
>TRBV5-4|TRBJ1-3
ASSLTGPGNTIY
>TRBV5-5|TRBJ1-3
ASSLAISGNTIY
>TRBV18|TRBJ1-3
ASSPYDISGNTIY
>TRBV7-2|TRBJ1-1
ASSPTTSMNTEAF
>TRBV14|TRBJ2-1
ASSQVAGLAGNEQF
>TRBV18|TRBJ2-5
ASSPGRDQY
>TRBV5-5|TRBJ2-5
ASRQAPQETQY
>TRBV3-1/TRBV3-2|TRBJ2-7
ASSQDRGVWYEQY
>TRBV29-1|TRBJ1-4
SHTTGPNEKLF
>TRBV19|TRBJ2-3
ASGTSGSFTDTQY
>TRBV2|TRBJ1-1
ASSEAGAVREAF
>TRBV5-4|TRBJ1-1
AQAYNRGTTEAF
>TRBV5-5|TRBJ1-4
ASSLALQTSGLGEKLF
>TRBV6-5|TRBJ1-6
ASSYGWSSYNSPLH
>TRBV6-5|TRBJ1-1
ASTEGAIMNTEAF
>TRBV4-1|TRBJ1-2
ASSQETTGGSYGYT